The next 25 T cell receptor beta chains were all read from a single sample in a study of T cell responses to AZD1222 COVID-19 vaccine. Assay: immunoSEQ multiplex PCR; the TCRdb copy retains only in-frame clones and omits some. The data hold around 110,000 clones, with 85% to 95% observed a single time. This specimen was peripheral blood, taken 28 days after the second AZD1222 dose. Receptor source: an adult who received the AZD1222 COVID-19 vaccine.

The chain employs TRBV7-9 and TRBJ2-7, with 11 nucleotides matching TRBD1. With V trimmed by 2 bases and J by 1 base, 7 bases remained unmatched. Germline CDR1 is SEHNR and CDR2 is FQNEAQ (reference sequence). The CDR3 has 17 residues. The CDR3 reads CASSLNFGTGGSYEQYF. CDR3 sequence (DNA): TGTGCCAGCAGCTTAAACTTTGGGACAGGGGGTTCCTACGAGCAGTACTTC.

This rearrangement joins TRBV7-9 to TRBJ1-3; D not resolved. The CDR3 is made up of 14 amino acids. Trimming shortened V by 5 bases and J by 0 bases, and 8 bases separated the two germline ends. The germline V gene encodes CDR1 SEHNR and CDR2 FQNEAQ (reference sequence). Written as DNA, the CDR3 is TGTGCCAGCAGCCTCGGTCACTCTGGAAACACCATATATTTT. Translation gives CASSLGHSGNTIYF.

The chain joins TRBV7-2 to TRBJ1-1; D is uncertain. The CDR3 sequence is 15 residues long. V was clipped by 4 bases and J by 1 base, with 13 bases between them. Germline lookup yields CDR1 SGHTA and CDR2 FQGNSA. The CDR3 spells CASSSREIRNTEAFF. CDR3 bases: TGTGCCAGCAGCTCCAGAGAGATCAGGAACACTGAAGCTTTCTTT.

Regarding this clone: The junction differs from germline at one of its ends, possibly a read error. This chain links TRBV7-7 with TRBJ2-5; 7 bases match TRBD2. The CDR3 loop spans 15 amino acids. Germline CDR1 reads SSHAT; CDR2 reads FNYEAQ (reference sequence). Here the CDR3 DNA reads TGTGCTAGCAGTTCAGCGGGAAGGATAGGAGAGACCCAGTACTTC. It translates to CASSSAGRIGETQYF. Complete variable domain (other parts from reference TRBV7-7 and TRBJ2-5): GAGVSQSPRYKVTKRGQDVTLRCDPISSHATLYWYQQALGQGPEFLTYFNYEAQPDKSGLPSDRFSAERPEGSISTLTIQRTEQRDSAMYRCASSSAGRIGETQYFGPGTRLLVL.

This chain joins TRBV19 and TRBJ1-2, with 9 nucleotides matching TRBD1. Germline trimming cut 7 bases from V and 4 bases from J; bases unmatched to any gene: 1. The CDR3 is 12 amino acids. Germline CDR1 reads LNHDA; CDR2 reads SQIVND (reference sequence). The CDR3 is CASKGQGYGYTF. The CDR3 region has the DNA TGTGCCAGTAAGGGACAGGGCTATGGCTACACCTTC.

The CDR3 region has the DNA TGTGCCAGCAGCTTACGTATAGCTGGGGCCAACGTCCTGACTTTC. It encodes CASSLRIAGANVLTF. This sequence joins TRBV7-9 and TRBJ2-6; D gene ambiguous. The V end lost 2 bases, the J end lost 2 bases, and 7 bases lay between the germline ends. Germline CDR1 is SEHNR and CDR2 is FQNEAQ (reference sequence). There are 15 residues in the CDR3.

The chain uses TRBV7-9 and TRBJ1-4; 7 bases agree with TRBD1. Germline CDR1 is SEHNR and CDR2 is FQNEAQ (reference sequence). The CDR3 consists of 17 residues. Trimming took 4 bases from V and 0 from J; bases not matched to a gene: 8. Here the CDR3 DNA reads TGTGCCAGCAGCTGCTGGGACAGCGCGGCAACTAATGAAAAACTGTTTTTT. The encoded protein is CASSCWDSAATNEKLFF.

The chain is built from TRBV5-6 and TRBJ2-2, with D possibly being TRBD1 or TRBD2 (6 bases each). The CDR3 has 14 amino acids. Trimming took 6 bases from V and 7 from J, leaving 16 bases between them. Germline V gene lookup returns CDR1 SGHDT and CDR2 YYEEEE. The CDR3: CASTRGHSGGELFF. The CDR3 bases are TGTGCCAGCACCCGGGGGCATTCGGGCGGGGAGCTGTTTTTT.

This clone occurred once. The rearrangement uses TRBV24-1 and TRBJ2-2; TRBD1 agrees at 7 bases. Trimming took 3 bases from V and 7 from J; bases not matched to a gene: 10. Germline V gene sequence: CDR1 KGHDR, CDR2 SFDVKD. The CDR3 length is 16 residues. CDR3 in amino acids: CATSDQTGSTLGELFF. CDR3 sequence (DNA): TGTGCCACCAGTGATCAGACAGGGTCCACGCTCGGGGAGCTGTTTTTT.

The J gene is TRBJ1-1, the V gene TRBV5-1, with D unclear. V dropped 0 bases and J dropped 5 bases, with 5 bases sitting between them. The CDR3 totals 12 residues. Germline V gene lookup returns CDR1 SGHRS and CDR2 YFSETQ. The CDR3 DNA sequence: TGCGCCAGCAGCTTGGAGGGAACTGAAGCTTTCTTT. Translation: CASSLEGTEAFF. The full variable domain, its missing parts supplied by reference TRBV5-1 and TRBJ1-1, is KAGVTQTPRYLIKTRGQQVTLSCSPISGHRSVSWYQQTPGQGLQFLFEYFSETQRNKGNFPGRFSGRQFSNSRSEMNVSTLELGDSALYLCASSLEGTEAFFGQGTRLTVV.

The V call is TRBV11-2, the J call TRBJ2-7; TRBD1 matches at 8 bases. This CDR3 has 13 residues. V gave up 9 bases and J gave up 6 bases; unmatched junction bases: 10. Germline CDR1 is SGHAT and CDR2 is FQNNGV. The CDR3 region is CASSRDRRREQYF. Here the CDR3 DNA reads TGTGCCAGTAGCCGGGACAGGCGCCGCGAGCAGTACTTC.

Only a few counts were recorded for this clone. The V gene is TRBV19, the J gene TRBJ1-2, with TRBD1 identical over 8 bases. Germline CDR1 and CDR2: LNHDA and SQIVND (reference sequence). V trimming: 6 bases; J trimming: 13 bases; junction bases outside the gene matches: 7. The CDR3 spans 11 residues. Written as DNA, the CDR3 is TGTGCCAGTAGGTGGACAGGGCTCTTCACCTTC. The encoded protein is CASRWTGLFTF.

The gene calls are TRBV7-6 and TRBJ2-2; D remains ambiguous. Per the germline V gene, CDR1 is SGHVS and CDR2 is FNYEAQ. Between the trimmed V and J ends, which lost 2 bases and 7 bases, there was a span of 14 bases. This CDR3 is built from 15 residues. CDR3 residues: CASSLSGALGGELFF. The CDR3 nucleotides read TGTGCCAGCAGCTTATCTGGAGCGCTCGGCGGGGAGCTGTTTTTT.

The chain recombines TRBV11-2 with TRBJ1-1; D gene unclear. Looked up from germline, CDR1 is SGHAT and CDR2 is FQNNGV. The CDR3 sequence is 13 residues long. Trimming took off 1 base at V and 1 base at J, with 4 bases between the two ends. CDR3 protein: CASSLGTNTEAFF. The CDR3 nucleotides read TGTGCCAGCAGCTTAGGTACGAACACTGAAGCTTTCTTT.

This clone was counted only a few times. The chain recombines TRBV10-3 with TRBJ1-1; possible D gene TRBD1, 6 bases. Trimming took off 5 bases at V and 5 bases at J, with 12 bases between the two ends. Germline V gives CDR1 ENHRY, CDR2 SYGVKD. This CDR3 contains 13 residues. DNA for the CDR3: TGTGCCATCAGTAGAGCAGGGGAAACTGAAGCTTTCTTT. Translated: CAISRAGETEAFF.

The chain recombines TRBV18 with TRBJ2-6; D gene unclear. This CDR3 has 16 residues. Looked up from germline, CDR1 is KGHSH and CDR2 is LQKENI. V was cut by 3 bases and J by 0 bases, with 9 bases left in between. CDR3 nucleotide sequence: TGTGCCAGCTCACCTATAGGTTTCTCTGGGGCCAACGTCCTGACTTTC. Translation gives CASSPIGFSGANVLTF.

The chain uses TRBV2 and TRBJ2-1; possibly TRBD2 for D (6 bases). CDR3 length: 13 amino acids. V shed 3 bases and J shed 7 bases, with 10 bases lying between them. The germline CDR1 and CDR2 sequences are SNHLY and FYNNEI. The CDR3, as DNA: TGTGCCAGCAGTGAGGCTGGGGGGAATGAGCAGTTCTTC. It codes for CASSEAGGNEQFF.

This clone was counted once. The chain recombines TRBV4-1 with TRBJ1-6; 7 bases match TRBD1. This CDR3 spans 15 amino acids. Trimming took 3 bases from V and 10 from J; bases not matched to a gene: 9. CDR1 and CDR2 from the germline V gene are MGHRA and YSYEKL. CDR3 in amino acids: CASSHTTGPRSPLHF. The CDR3 DNA reads as TGCGCCAGCAGCCACACGACAGGGCCAAGATCACCCCTCCACTTT.

The chain uses TRBV29-1 and TRBJ1-1; no reliable D call. The V end lost 7 bases, the J end lost 7 bases, and 13 bases lay between the germline ends. The CDR3 spans 11 residues. CDR1 and CDR2 from the germline V gene are SQVTM and ANQGSEA. This CDR3 reads CSAEVGSEAFF. In DNA, the CDR3 is TGCAGCGCCGAAGTGGGGAGTGAAGCTTTCTTT.

This clone was detected only a few times. The rearrangement uses TRBV27 and TRBJ2-7, with TRBD2 matching 7 bases. The CDR3 spans 14 residues. V was pared by 2 bases and J by 3 bases, with 4 bases of the junction left unmatched. Germline CDR1 MNHEY, CDR2 SMNVEV (reference sequence). CDR3 in amino acids: CASSLAGVLYEQYF. CDR3 bases: TGTGCCAGCAGTTTAGCGGGAGTTCTCTACGAGCAGTACTTC.

The chain recombines TRBV6-4 with TRBJ2-5, with D perhaps matching TRBD1 or TRBD2 (5 bases each). Between the trimmed V and J ends, which lost 5 bases and 0 bases, there was a span of 13 bases. Germline values: CDR1 MRHNA, CDR2 SNTAGT. The CDR3 extends over 15 amino acids. CDR3 DNA: TGTGCCAGCAGTATGGGAGCAGGGCACCAAGAGACCCAGTACTTC. Translated: CASSMGAGHQETQYF.

The J gene is TRBJ2-1, the V gene TRBV27; no clear D gene. This CDR3 contains 14 residues. The germline V gene has CDR1 MNHEY and CDR2 SMNVEV (reference sequence). The V and J ends lost 2 bases and 3 bases respectively, with 8 bases between them. The CDR3 protein is CASSLRSYYNEQFF. The DNA for the CDR3 is TGTGCCAGCAGTTTAAGAAGCTACTACAATGAGCAGTTCTTC.

As DNA, the CDR3 is TGTGCCAGCAGTTACGTGGGTACTGGAAACACCATATATTTT. Amino acids: CASSYVGTGNTIYF. The chain employs TRBV6-6 and TRBJ1-3; D uncertain. Trimming shortened V by 2 bases and J by 2 bases, and 7 bases separated the two germline ends. The CDR3 spans 14 residues. Germline V lookup: CDR1 MNHNY, CDR2 SVGAGI (reference sequence).

This chain connects TRBV13 to TRBJ2-7; maybe TRBD1 (5 bases). Germline CDR1 PRHDT, CDR2 FYEKMQ (reference sequence). V lost 5 bases to trimming and J lost 0 bases, with 11 bases between them. The CDR3 loop spans 14 amino acids. The CDR3: CASSRPDTSYEQYF. The CDR3 DNA reads as TGTGCCAGCAGCCGGCCGGACACCTCCTACGAGCAGTACTTC.

This clone was recorded once. The chain has TRBV11-2 and TRBJ2-7; D uncertain. This CDR3 comprises 13 residues. With 1 base removed from V and 2 bases from J, the gap between germline ends came to 6 bases. Germline V gene data show CDR1 as SGHAT and CDR2 as FQNNGV. The CDR3 spells CASSLGEPYEQYF. The CDR3 nucleotides read TGTGCCAGCAGCTTAGGGGAACCCTACGAGCAGTACTTC.